Detailed here is one T cell receptor (beta chain). The antigen remains undetermined. The entry originates in a study of identical twins. General study results and limits: Zero-insertion analyses were open to partial confounding by invariant MAIT and iNKT cells. Cross-sectional statistical analysis was relied on for the conclusions, without the same donors being followed.

This CDR3 has 14 amino acids. Trimming stripped 6 bases from V and 7 bases from J, with 16 bases between. Germline lookup yields CDR1 SNHLY and CDR2 FYNNEI. It was template switching that added a universal primer site, and there were unique molecular identifiers on the cDNA. TCRdb re-derived calls from the 5' RACE reads in MiXCR, one entry per CDR3 protein. The sample lists 450,000 or so distinct CDR3 sequences; approximately 15% were seen once. These data are also associated with another study on yellow fever vaccine responses in identical twins. That work adds: Reportedly, the T cell response mounted by twins to vaccine seemed partly convergent, partly personalized.

The TCR originated in a woman younger than 30 in good health. The genes are TRBV2 and TRBJ2-1, with TRBD2 as a possible D gene (5 bases). The specimen sequenced was CD4+ T cells sorted from blood. CDR3 protein: CASRKDWNPNEQFF. CDR3 bases: TGTGCCAGCAGGAAGGACTGGAACCCTAATGAGCAGTTCTTC.